Given below is one TCR beta chain in context. While infection was still active, Seattle patients were enrolled and then followed longitudinally. The data derive from a study of blood T cell repertoires in COVID-19. Study information: Sample material is recorded as cDNA or gDNA derived from T cells, B-cell-depleted T cells, or PBMCs.

This CDR3 is 17 amino acids long. The V gene's germline CDR1 is SGHDT and CDR2 YYEEEE. The ends lost 4 bases at V and 4 bases at J; junction bases unmatched: 13. Per the original methods: Counts of nucleated cells, estimated from reference gene primer amplification, were obtained. Sequenced by immunoSEQ multiplex PCR; TCRdb stores in-frame clones only, minus some. The V and J calls and clone size are taken from that table; D and trimming were inferred from the DNA. The table records 200,000 to 300,000 clones, about nine tenths of them present only once. The sequence came from a man aged 25 to 45 with COVID-19, enrolled during active disease. The source material was peripheral blood. V gene TRBV5-6 combines with J gene TRBJ2-1, with 8 positions matching TRBD2. CDR3 DNA: TGTGCCAGCAGCCCGCCCTTCGCGGGGGGTTTTTACAATGAGCAGTTCTTC. It yields the protein CASSPPFAGGFYNEQFF.